This entry describes one T cell receptor beta chain. Its cognate antigen has yet to be identified. No clone much larger than this one lies a single base away; base qualities are absent. The sample's time point label is to be understood as: progressive disease on ibrutinib. For TCR beta library preparation, roughly 2 micrograms of genomic DNA were extracted from the cryopreserved PBMCs. Longitudinal blood samples from CLL patients on ibrutinib monotherapy were analyzed using high-throughput TCR beta sequencing. The patients took part in an open-label, single-center phase 2 trial of ibrutinib monotherapy. The sample belongs to a study of cytotoxic CD8 clonotypes in ibrutinib-treated CLL (dated by TCRdb to 2020 to 2022). With respect to the entire study: The cohort was composed of about a dozen relapsed/refractory and around 15 treatment-naive patients; IGHV unmutated status was identified in approximately 17 patients. Every sample from remission and from progressive disease was obtained while the patients were still on ibrutinib. The response samples were drawn at a median of approximately 12 months into treatment, with a range of about 6 to 40 months. Longitudinal samples were available for about 30% of the roughly 90 trial participants. Cryopreserved peripheral blood mononuclear cells were obtained before treatment, at response, and at either sustained remission or disease progression. Responses were partial in approximately 24 patients and complete in 2; after median around 66 months follow-up, roughly 14 stayed in remission and roughly twelve progressed. Samples averaged roughly 280,000 productive templates and just under 95,000 productive rearrangements. Summary of the overall study and its limitations: Sampling times were not matched between patients in sustained remission and patients whose disease was progressing, and lymph node repertoires were not examined. Clonality rose at ibrutinib response, remained stable during sustained remission, and dropped back toward baseline at progression. Public clonotypes were rare and either contracted or stayed stable during treatment, and the rise in clonality at ibrutinib response reflected the expansion of private clonotypes. Baseline clonality exceeded that of age-matched healthy donors and correlated strongly with circulating CD8+ T-cell counts.

On a MiSeq, deep resolution sequencing aimed for a depth between 1 in 1 million and 1 in 200,000 T cells, with each clonotype covered about 9.9x on average. The immunoSEQ hsTCRB Kit was used to generate the TCR beta libraries. Under the source paper's analysis protocol: ImmunoSEQ Data Assistant and ImmunoSEQ Analyzer were used for data analysis, and V, D and J genes were assigned according to IMGT definitions. Clonality, which ranges from 0 to 1, was calculated by subtracting the normalized Shannon entropy of productive rearrangement frequencies from one. Only overrepresented clonotypes making up at least 0.05% of each patient's repertoire were included in the public clonotype analysis. Approximately 12 repertoires from age-matched healthy donors, obtained from immuneACCESS, served as clonality controls. Held by TCRdb, this immuneACCESS table contains in-frame sequences only and omits some clones. Under half of the omission traces to an unresolved V gene where checked; the cause of the rest is unknown. From that table come the V and J calls and clone size; the DNA was used to work out D and trimming. The sample yields about 300,000 clones; approximately 79% were counted once. Of the sample, around 6% falls within the top ten clones.

Per the germline V gene (reference sequence), LNHDA is the CDR1 and SQIVND is the CDR2. The CDR3 contains 17 residues, cysteine and phenylalanine counted. CDR3 DNA only is kept here, 51 bases in frame from base 1. The germline ends are 17 bases apart after V is trimmed by 5 bases and J by 0 bases. Recombination connected TRBV19 to TRBJ1-3; TRBD1 is perhaps the D gene, given 5 matching bases. The TCR sequence derives from a human donor with chronic lymphocytic leukemia. The material was PBMCs, obtained at disease progression, from a patient treated with ibrutinib. The CDR3: CASSPEITGHSGNTIYF. The sequenced DNA is TGTGCCAGTAGTCCAGAGATAACAGGCCACTCTGGAAACACCATATATTTT.